This T cell receptor beta chain was captured by sequencing in a study of blood T cell repertoires in COVID-19. Using immunoSEQ multiplex PCR, the repertoire was profiled, and TCRdb retains in-frame clones only, with some absent. Of tens of thousands of clones in the sample, about 91% are singletons; the top ten hold approximately 4.8%. Germline-derived CDR1 and CDR2 are MDHEN and SYDVKM. The CDR3 covers 15 residues. V dropped 5 bases and J dropped 3; count of bases not matched to a gene: 9. This clonotype was sampled from a man aged 55 to 70 with acute or convalescent COVID-19. This chain joins TRBV28 and TRBJ1-2; TRBD1 aligns across 7 bases. Sequencing was done on a sample of peripheral blood. The CDR3 DNA reads TGTGCCAGCAGTGTACAGGGGTTAGGGGACTATGGCTACACCTTC. Protein: CASSVQGLGDYGYTF.